The T cell receptor (beta chain) under discussion was sequenced for a study of blood T cell repertoires in COVID-19. Assay: immunoSEQ multiplex PCR; the TCRdb copy retains only in-frame clones and omits some. The sample has about 270,000 clones, around 85% seen once; the top ten hold more than 10%. The germline V and J ends were trimmed by 5 bases and 2 bases, with 16 bases remaining between them. Germline CDR1 reads MGHRA; CDR2 reads YSYEKL. There are 15 residues in the CDR3. This clone has a single count. This sequence originates from a woman aged 25 to 39 with COVID-19, enrolled during active disease. Input material: peripheral blood. The V and J genes are TRBV4-1 and TRBJ2-7, with D tentatively TRBD1 (7 bases). For the CDR3, the DNA is TGCGCCAGCAGCTCACGACAGGGAGGCCCCTACGAGCAGTACTTC. This translates into CASSSRQGGPYEQYF.